The 21 T cell receptor beta chains below all came from one sample that was sequenced in a study of T cells expressing NK-cell markers. From its re-call of the 5' RACE reads, TCRdb lists each CDR3 protein once, without DNA. The listing records approximately 380,000 distinct CDR3 sequences. Sequenced material: blood T cells: a sorted CD56 or NKG2C T cell subset, CD4+ or CD8+ T cells, or bulk PBMC T cells (not recorded which). The receptors stem from a man aged 18 to 70 in good health.

The chain has TRBV20-1 and TRBJ1-5; no DNA is available, so the TRBD1 call from TCRdb remains unchecked. From germline, CDR1 is DFQATT and CDR2 SNEGSKA (reference sequence). This CDR3 has 16 residues. The CDR3 region is CSARIGGPSGNQPQHF.

This sequence joins TRBV12-3 or TRBV12-4 and TRBJ2-7; TCRdb designates TRBD1, a call that cannot be tested without DNA. This CDR3 contains 15 residues. This chain's CDR3 is CASSLFGTGAYEQYF.

The chain carries TRBV7-2 and TRBJ2-1; absent DNA, TCRdb's TRBD1 call cannot be checked. CDR1 and CDR2 from the germline V gene are SGHTA and FQGNSA. The CDR3 is 14 residues long. The CDR3 reads CASSRDRGVNEQFF.

The chain uses TRBV5-1 and TRBJ1-2. Germline V gives CDR1 SGHRS, CDR2 YFSETQ. CDR3 length: 14 residues. The CDR3 here is CASSLQSSSYGYTF. The entire variable domain, with the rest obtained from reference TRBV5-1 and TRBJ1-2, is as follows: KAGVTQTPRYLIKTRGQQVTLSCSPISGHRSVSWYQQTPGQGLQFLFEYFSETQRNKGNFPGRFSGRQFSNSRSEMNVSTLELGDSALYLCASSLQSSSYGYTFGSGTRLTVV.

This rearrangement joins TRBV27 to TRBJ2-7. The CDR3 sequence is 15 residues long. Germline V gene data show CDR1 as MNHEY and CDR2 as SMNVEV (reference sequence). The CDR3 spells CASSLRTVGAYEQYF.

The chain is built from TRBV10-3 and TRBJ2-1; TCRdb gives TRBD2 as the D gene, but with no DNA this cannot be confirmed. The CDR3 is 14 amino acids. Germline loops: CDR1 ENHRY, CDR2 SYGVKD. The CDR3 region is CAISDRGGYNEQFF.

The rearrangement joins TRBV12-5 to TRBJ2-1; the TRBD2 assignment by TCRdb is unverifiable without DNA. The CDR3 sequence is 18 residues long. Germline-derived CDR1 and CDR2 are LGHNT and FRNRAP. The CDR3 loop is CASGTGTTQSKGYNEQFF.

The chain is built from TRBV3-1 and TRBJ1-1; TCRdb outputs TRBD1, but without DNA this stays unchecked. The V gene's germline CDR1 is LGHDT and CDR2 YNNKEL (reference sequence). The length of the CDR3 is 13 residues. The CDR3 spells CASSPQQVTEAFF.

The gene calls are TRBV27 and TRBJ1-2; absent DNA, TCRdb's TRBD1 call cannot be checked. The CDR3 has 14 amino acids. The V gene's germline CDR1 is MNHEY and CDR2 SMNVEV (reference sequence). The chain's CDR3 is CASRKDRGLGGYTF.

The V call is TRBV27, the J call TRBJ2-2; TCRdb gives TRBD2 as the D gene, but with no DNA this cannot be confirmed. Germline V gives CDR1 MNHEY, CDR2 SMNVEV (reference sequence). The CDR3 contains 14 residues. CDR3 sequence reads: CASRREGYTGELFF.

The chain couples TRBV12-3 or TRBV12-4 to TRBJ2-7; no DNA is available, so the TRBD1 call from TCRdb remains unchecked. The CDR3 totals 13 residues. CDR3 region: CASSPTTPSLQYF.

V is TRBV3-1 and J is TRBJ1-5; the D call of TRBD1 rests on TCRdb alone, since no DNA is present to check it. Germline-derived CDR1 and CDR2 are LGHDT and YNNKEL (reference sequence). This CDR3 has 15 amino acids. CDR3 in amino acids: CASSRGGLSNQPQHF.

The J gene is TRBJ2-7, the V gene TRBV12-3 or TRBV12-4; TCRdb indicates TRBD2, and absent DNA this call remains unverified. The CDR3 totals 14 residues. This CDR3 is CASGAGLAGGKQYF.

The V call is TRBV3-1, the J call TRBJ1-5; absent DNA, TCRdb's TRBD1 call cannot be checked. Per germline, CDR1 LGHDT and CDR2 YNNKEL (reference sequence). The CDR3 sequence is 16 residues long. The CDR3 reads CASSQDWARDGQPQHF.

This chain joins TRBV6-1 and TRBJ2-4; TCRdb's D call of TRBD1 is untestable without DNA. Germline CDR1 and CDR2: MNHNS and SASEGT. The CDR3 has 15 amino acids. CDR3 sequence: CASIQTGGAKNIQYF.

The gene calls are TRBV4-1 and TRBJ2-1; TCRdb selects TRBD1, and the lack of DNA leaves this call unchecked. The germline V gene has CDR1 MGHRA and CDR2 YSYEKL. The CDR3 totals 16 residues. CDR3 sequence: CASSHPGTGKGNEQFF.

The chain employs TRBV5-1 and TRBJ1-3; TCRdb's D call, TRBD1, is unchecked because there is no DNA. CDR3 length equals 15 residues. Germline CDR1 and CDR2: SGHRS and YFSETQ. The CDR3 protein is CASQTGTDSGNTIYF.

The gene calls are TRBV7-9 and TRBJ1-2; the TCRdb D gene call, TRBD1, has no DNA to confirm it. CDR3 length: 16 amino acids. The germline gives CDR1 SEHNR, CDR2 FQNEAQ (reference sequence). The CDR3 protein is CASSSTQTDRAGGYTF.

This chain joins TRBV19 and TRBJ1-6; TCRdb outputs TRBD1, but without DNA this stays unchecked. The CDR3 sequence is 15 residues long. Germline CDR1 and CDR2: LNHDA and SQIVND (reference sequence). The CDR3 loop reads CASRLGLGASSPLHF.

The V and J genes are TRBV6-1 and TRBJ1-2. In germline, CDR1 is MNHNS, CDR2 SASEGT. The CDR3 sequence is 14 residues long. CDR3 protein: CASGRAQDTVGYTF.

The chain carries TRBV5-1 and TRBJ1-1; TCRdb proposes TRBD1, but this gene call is untestable without DNA. Germline V CDR1 and CDR2: SGHRS, YFSETQ. The CDR3 has 14 residues. CDR3 protein: CASSLALSGSEAFF.